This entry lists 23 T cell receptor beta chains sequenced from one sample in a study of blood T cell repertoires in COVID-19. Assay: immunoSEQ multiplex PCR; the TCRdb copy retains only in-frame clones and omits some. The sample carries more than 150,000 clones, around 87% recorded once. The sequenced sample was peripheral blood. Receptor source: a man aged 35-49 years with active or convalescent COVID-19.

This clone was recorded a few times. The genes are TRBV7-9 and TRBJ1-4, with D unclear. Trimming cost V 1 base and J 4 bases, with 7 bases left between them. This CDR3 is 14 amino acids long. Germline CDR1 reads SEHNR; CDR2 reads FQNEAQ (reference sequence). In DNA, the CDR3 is TGTGCCAGCAGCTTAGTAGAGGGTAATGAAAAACTGTTTTTT. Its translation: CASSLVEGNEKLFF.

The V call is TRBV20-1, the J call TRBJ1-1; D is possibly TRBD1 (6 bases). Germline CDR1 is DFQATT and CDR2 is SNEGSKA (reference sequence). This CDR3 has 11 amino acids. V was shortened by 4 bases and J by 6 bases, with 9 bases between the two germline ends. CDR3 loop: CSATRGAEAFF. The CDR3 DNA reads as TGCAGTGCTACCAGGGGCGCTGAAGCTTTCTTT.

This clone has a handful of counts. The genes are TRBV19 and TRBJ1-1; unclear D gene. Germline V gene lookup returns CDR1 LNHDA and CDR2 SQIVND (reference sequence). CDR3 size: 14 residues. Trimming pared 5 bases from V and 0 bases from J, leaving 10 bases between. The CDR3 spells CASSPEVMNTEAFF. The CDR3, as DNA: TGTGCCAGTAGTCCGGAGGTAATGAACACTGAAGCTTTCTTT.

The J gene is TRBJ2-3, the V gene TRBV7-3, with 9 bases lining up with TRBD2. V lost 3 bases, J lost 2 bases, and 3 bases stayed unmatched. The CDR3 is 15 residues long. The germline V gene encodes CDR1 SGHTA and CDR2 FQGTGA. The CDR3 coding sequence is TGTGCCAGCAGCTTTAGCGGGAGTTACACAGATACGCAGTATTTT. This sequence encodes CASSFSGSYTDTQYF.

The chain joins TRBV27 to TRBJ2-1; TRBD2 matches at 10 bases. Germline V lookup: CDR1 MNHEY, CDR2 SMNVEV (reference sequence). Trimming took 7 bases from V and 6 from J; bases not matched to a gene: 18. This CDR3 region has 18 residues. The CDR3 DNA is TGTGCCAGCATGGTACTAGCGGGGACGTTGACCCACAGCAATGAGCAGTTCTTC. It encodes CASMVLAGTLTHSNEQFF.

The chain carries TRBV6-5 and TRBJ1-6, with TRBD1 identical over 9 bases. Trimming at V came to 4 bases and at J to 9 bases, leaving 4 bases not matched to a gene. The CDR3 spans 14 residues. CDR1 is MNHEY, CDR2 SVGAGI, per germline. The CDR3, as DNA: TGTGCCAGCAGTTCAGGACAGGGGACTTCACCCCTCCACTTT. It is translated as CASSSGQGTSPLHF.

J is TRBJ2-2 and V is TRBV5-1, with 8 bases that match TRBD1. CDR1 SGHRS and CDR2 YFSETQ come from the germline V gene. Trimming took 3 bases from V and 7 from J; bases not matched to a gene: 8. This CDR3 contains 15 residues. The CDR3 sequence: CASSSRTGIDGELFF. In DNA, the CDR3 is TGCGCCAGCAGCTCCCGGACAGGGATCGACGGGGAGCTGTTTTTT.

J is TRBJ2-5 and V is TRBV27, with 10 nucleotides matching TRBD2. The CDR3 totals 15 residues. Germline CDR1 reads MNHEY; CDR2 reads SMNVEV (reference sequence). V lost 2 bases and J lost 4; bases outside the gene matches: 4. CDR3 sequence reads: CASSLKAGGLETQYF. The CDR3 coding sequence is TGTGCCAGCAGTTTAAAAGCGGGGGGGTTAGAGACCCAGTACTTC.

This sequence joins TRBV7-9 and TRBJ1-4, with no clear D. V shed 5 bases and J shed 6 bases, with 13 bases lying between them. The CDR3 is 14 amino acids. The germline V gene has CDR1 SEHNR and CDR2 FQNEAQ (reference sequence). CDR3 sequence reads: CASSPGNGHEKLFF. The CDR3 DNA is TGTGCCAGCAGCCCCGGGAATGGACATGAAAAACTGTTTTTT.

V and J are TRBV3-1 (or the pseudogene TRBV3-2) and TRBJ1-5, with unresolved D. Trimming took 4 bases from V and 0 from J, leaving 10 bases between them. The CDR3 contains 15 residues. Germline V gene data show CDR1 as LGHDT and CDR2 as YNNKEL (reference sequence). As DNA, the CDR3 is TGTGCCAGCAGCCCGAGGGCAGATAGCAATCAGCCCCAGCATTTT. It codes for CASSPRADSNQPQHF.

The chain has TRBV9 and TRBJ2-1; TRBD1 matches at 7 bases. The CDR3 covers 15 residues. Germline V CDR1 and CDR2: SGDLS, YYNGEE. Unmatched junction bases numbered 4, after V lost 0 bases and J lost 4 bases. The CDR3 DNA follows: TGTGCCAGCAGCGTAGAGGACAGGCAATACAATGAGCAGTTCTTC. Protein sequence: CASSVEDRQYNEQFF.

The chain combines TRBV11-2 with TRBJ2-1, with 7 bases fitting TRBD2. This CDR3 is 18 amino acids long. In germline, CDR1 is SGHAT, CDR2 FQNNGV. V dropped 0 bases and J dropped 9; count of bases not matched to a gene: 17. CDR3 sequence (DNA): TGTGCCAGCAGCTTAGAAGAGCCCTGGACTAGGCCTGGGGGTGAGCAGTTCTTC. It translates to CASSLEEPWTRPGGEQFF.

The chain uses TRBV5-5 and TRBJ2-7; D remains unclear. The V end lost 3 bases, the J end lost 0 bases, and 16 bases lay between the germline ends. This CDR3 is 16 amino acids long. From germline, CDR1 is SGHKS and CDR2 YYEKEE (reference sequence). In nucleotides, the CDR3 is TGTGCCAGCAGCTCGGTCACTACCTCCGGCTCCTACGAGCAGTACTTC. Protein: CASSSVTTSGSYEQYF.

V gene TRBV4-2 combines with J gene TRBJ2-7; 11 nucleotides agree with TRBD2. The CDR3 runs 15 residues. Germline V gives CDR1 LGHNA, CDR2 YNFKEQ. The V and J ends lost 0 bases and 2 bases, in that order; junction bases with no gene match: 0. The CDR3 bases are TGTGCCAGCAGCCAAGAGACTAGCGGGGCCTACGAGCAGTACTTC. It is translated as CASSQETSGAYEQYF.

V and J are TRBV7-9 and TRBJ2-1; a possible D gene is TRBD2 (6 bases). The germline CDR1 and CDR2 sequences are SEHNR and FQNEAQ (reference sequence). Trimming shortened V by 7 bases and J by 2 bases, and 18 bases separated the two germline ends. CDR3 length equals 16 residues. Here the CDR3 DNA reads TGTGCCAGCACCCCTCGGTGGGACTCTCCCTACAATGAGCAGTTCTTC. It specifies CASTPRWDSPYNEQFF.

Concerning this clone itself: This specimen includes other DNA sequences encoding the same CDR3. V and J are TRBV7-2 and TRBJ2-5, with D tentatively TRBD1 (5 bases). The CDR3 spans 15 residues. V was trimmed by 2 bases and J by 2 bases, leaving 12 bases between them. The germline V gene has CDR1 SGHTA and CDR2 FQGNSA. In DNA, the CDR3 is TGTGCCAGCAGCTTACAAGCAGGGCCTCAAGAGACCCAGTACTTC. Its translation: CASSLQAGPQETQYF.

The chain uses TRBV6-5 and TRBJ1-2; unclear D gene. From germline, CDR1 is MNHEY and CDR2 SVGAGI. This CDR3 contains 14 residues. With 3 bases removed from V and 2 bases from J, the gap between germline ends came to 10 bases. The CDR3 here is CASSYQAGNYGYTF. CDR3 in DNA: TGTGCCAGCAGTTATCAGGCGGGCAACTATGGCTACACCTTC.

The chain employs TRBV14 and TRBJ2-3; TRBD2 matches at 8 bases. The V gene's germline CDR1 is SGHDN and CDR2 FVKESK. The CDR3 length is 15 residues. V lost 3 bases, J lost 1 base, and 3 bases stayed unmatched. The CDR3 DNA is TGTGCCAGCAGCCAGTTAGCGGGACGCACAGATACGCAGTATTTT. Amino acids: CASSQLAGRTDTQYF. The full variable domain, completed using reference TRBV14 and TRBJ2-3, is EAGVTQFPSHSVIEKGQTVTLRCDPISGHDNLYWYRRVMGKEIKFLLHFVKESKQDESGMPNNRFLAERTGGTYSTLKVQPAELEDSGVYFCASSQLAGRTDTQYFGPGTRLTVL.

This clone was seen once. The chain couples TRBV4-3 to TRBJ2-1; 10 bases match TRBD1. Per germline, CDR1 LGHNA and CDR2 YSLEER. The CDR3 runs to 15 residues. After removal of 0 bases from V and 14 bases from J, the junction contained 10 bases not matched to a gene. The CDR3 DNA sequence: TGCGCCAGCAGCCAAGAGTCACTTGGGACAGGGGAAAAGTTCTTC. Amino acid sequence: CASSQESLGTGEKFF.

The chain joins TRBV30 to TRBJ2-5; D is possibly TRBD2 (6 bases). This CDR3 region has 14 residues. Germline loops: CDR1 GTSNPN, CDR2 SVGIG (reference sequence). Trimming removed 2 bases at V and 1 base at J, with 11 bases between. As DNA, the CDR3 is TGTGCCTGGAGTTTACTAGCCCCCCAAGAGACCCAGTACTTC. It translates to CAWSLLAPQETQYF.

As DNA, the CDR3 is TGCGCCAGCAGCCAAGGTACACAAGGAAGGGGGGGCAATGAGCAGTTCTTC. This gives the protein CASSQGTQGRGGNEQFF. The chain uses TRBV4-1 and TRBJ2-1, with D possibly being TRBD2 (7 bases). V lost 1 base to trimming and J lost 6 bases, with 19 bases between them. Per germline, CDR1 MGHRA and CDR2 YSYEKL. The CDR3 totals 17 residues.

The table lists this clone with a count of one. The CDR3 nucleotides read TGTGCTAGTGGTTTGGGTCAAGTCGGGACCGGGGAGCTGTTTTTT. Protein sequence: CASGLGQVGTGELFF. The chain combines TRBV12-5 with TRBJ2-2; no reliable D call. Germline CDR1 and CDR2: LGHNT and FRNRAP. The V and J ends lost 1 base and 5 bases respectively, with 11 bases between them. This CDR3 has 15 residues. The whole variable domain, remainder taken from reference TRBV12-5 and TRBJ2-2, is DARVTQTPRHKVTEMGQEVTMRCQPILGHNTVFWYRQTMMQGLELLAYFRNRAPLDDSGMPKDRFSAEMPDATLATLKIQPSEPRDSAVYFCASGLGQVGTGELFFGEGSRLTVL.

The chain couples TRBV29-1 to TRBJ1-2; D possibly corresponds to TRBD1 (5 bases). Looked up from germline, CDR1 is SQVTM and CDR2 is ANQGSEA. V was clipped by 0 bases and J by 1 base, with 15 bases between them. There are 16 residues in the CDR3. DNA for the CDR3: TGCAGCGTTGAAGATGAGTCACAGGTCTATAACTATGGCTACACCTTC. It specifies CSVEDESQVYNYGYTF.